A single sample gave rise to the 32 T cell receptor beta chains below, sequenced in a study of HIV-infected children after antiretroviral therapy interruption. Treatment described: PENTA 11 planned treatment interruption arm or continuous ART arm. The TCR library was built from RNA with a 3' RACE protocol and unique molecular identifiers. TCRdb independently ran MiXCR on the 3' RACE reads; one entry per CDR3 protein. The data contain about 40,000 distinct CDR3 sequences, just over 6.5% of them singletons. The sequencing used CD45RA+ CD4+ T cells from PBMCs, pooled from several time points, collected from a donor given antiretroviral therapy, either interrupted or continuous. Sample subset: naive CD4+ CD45RA+ CD45RO- T cells. These receptors were taken from a pool of human donors with HIV.

This clonotype showed up just a few times. The chain links TRBV11-2 to TRBJ2-3; D is perhaps TRBD1 or TRBD2 (6 bases each). Trimming took 1 base from V and 1 from J, leaving 15 bases between them. Looked up from germline, CDR1 is SGHAT and CDR2 is FQNNGV. This CDR3 is built from 17 residues. CDR3 sequence reads: CASSLVGGPDRTDTQYF. Here the CDR3 DNA reads TGTGCCAGCAGCTTAGTAGGGGGGCCAGACCGCACAGATACGCAGTATTTT. Supplemented by reference TRBV11-2 and TRBJ2-3, the full variable domain reads EAGVAQSPRYKIIEKRQSVAFWCNPISGHATLYWYQQILGQGPKLLIQFQNNGVVDDSQLPKDRFSAERLKGVDSTLKIQPAKLEDSAVYLCASSLVGGPDRTDTQYFGPGTRLTVL.

This clonotype has ten or more counts. The chain has TRBV30 and TRBJ1-6, with TRBD1 matching 9 bases. The germline gives CDR1 GTSNPN, CDR2 SVGIG (reference sequence). Losses at the gene ends were 2 bases for V and 8 bases for J; bases not matched to a gene: 1. The CDR3 spans 13 residues. The CDR3 is CAWSWDRDSPLHF. CDR3 coding DNA: TGTGCCTGGAGTTGGGACAGGGATTCACCCCTCCACTTT.

The rearrangement joins TRBV12-3 or TRBV12-4 to TRBJ2-5; D is uncertain. The CDR3 contains 14 residues. The ends were cut back, 5 bases at V and 3 bases at J, with 13 bases in the middle. In DNA form, the CDR3 reads TGTGCCAGCAGTCCAACGGCGAGCGAAGAGACCCAGTACTTC. Its translation is CASSPTASEETQYF.

This clonotype was detected many times. This rearrangement joins TRBV19 to TRBJ2-1; unclear D gene. Trimming cost V 1 base and J 8 bases, with 9 bases left between them. CDR1 is LNHDA and CDR2 is SQIVND in the germline V gene (reference sequence). The CDR3 loop spans 13 amino acids. CDR3 loop: CASSIVPPDEQFF. CDR3 DNA: TGTGCCAGTAGTATAGTCCCCCCGGATGAGCAGTTCTTC.

There are many counts of this clonotype. This chain links TRBV12-3 or TRBV12-4 with TRBJ2-3; 7 bases line up with TRBD2. With 0 bases clipped from V and 4 bases from J, the junction kept 7 bases outside the gene matches. The CDR3 contains 16 residues. The chain's CDR3 is CASSLAGGRVADTQYF. CDR3 sequence (DNA): TGTGCCAGCAGTTTAGCGGGCGGGAGAGTGGCAGATACGCAGTATTTT.

This clonotype was counted many times. CDR3 coding DNA: TGTGCCAGCAGTTACGGGGGAGTTGACTATGGCTACACCTTC. Amino acid sequence: CASSYGGVDYGYTF. The chain has TRBV6-6 and TRBJ1-2; maybe TRBD1 (5 bases). CDR3 size: 14 residues. Germline V gene lookup returns CDR1 MNHNY and CDR2 SVGAGI (reference sequence). The germline V and J ends were trimmed by 2 bases and 3 bases, with 10 bases remaining between them.

This clonotype has a count of ten or more. This sequence joins TRBV28 and TRBJ1-2; 8 positions agree with TRBD1. The CDR3 has 14 amino acids. Germline values: CDR1 MDHEN, CDR2 SYDVKM. Losses at the gene ends were 3 bases for V and 4 bases for J; bases not matched to a gene: 4. The CDR3 reads CASSFRTGPYGYTF. The CDR3 coding sequence is TGTGCCAGCAGTTTTCGGACAGGGCCCTATGGCTACACCTTC.

V is TRBV5-5 and J is TRBJ2-2, with TRBD2 as a possible D gene (6 bases). The germline gives CDR1 SGHKS, CDR2 YYEKEE (reference sequence). This CDR3 spans 15 amino acids. V was shortened by 1 base and J by 4 bases, with 11 bases between the two germline ends. In DNA form, the CDR3 reads TGTGCCAGCAGCTTGCTGCGGGACGGCACCGGGGAGCTGTTTTTT. Translating gives CASSLLRDGTGELFF.

The table lists this clonotype with many counts. The chain carries TRBV29-1 and TRBJ2-6; D perhaps matches TRBD2 (6 bases). The CDR3 length is 15 residues. Germline CDR1 and CDR2: SQVTM and ANQGSEA. V was trimmed by 4 bases and J by 4 bases, leaving 14 bases between them. The CDR3 DNA reads as TGCAGCGTTGGACAGTCTGGGGGGGGGGCCAACGTCCTGACTTTC. Translation: CSVGQSGGGANVLTF.

The V and J genes are TRBV2 and TRBJ2-1; D is perhaps TRBD1 (5 bases). The germline V and J ends were trimmed by 5 bases and 7 bases, with 12 bases remaining between them. The germline CDR1 and CDR2 sequences are SNHLY and FYNNEI. The CDR3 has 13 amino acids. Written as DNA, the CDR3 is TGTGCCAGCAGTTCAGGGCCCTTGAATGAGCAGTTCTTC. This translates into CASSSGPLNEQFF.

This clonotype was picked up one time. The rearrangement uses TRBV3-1 and TRBJ1-2; D not resolved. CDR1 LGHDT and CDR2 YNNKEL come from the germline V gene (reference sequence). Trimming stripped 3 bases from V and 3 bases from J, with 5 bases between. The length of the CDR3 is 12 residues. The CDR3 DNA follows: TGTGCCAGCAGCCATACAGACTATGGCTACACCTTC. It yields the protein CASSHTDYGYTF.

On this clonotype: The junction and the germline gene differ at one end; a read error may be behind it. The chain has TRBV2 and TRBJ1-1, with 8 nucleotides matching TRBD1. Germline V CDR1 and CDR2: SNHLY, FYNNEI. This CDR3 has 13 residues. The CDR3 reads CATSDRGNTEAFF. CDR3 nucleotides: TGTGCCACCAGTGACAGGGGGAACACTGAAGCTTTCTTT.

This clonotype was observed a handful of times. The chain is built from TRBV5-1 and TRBJ2-7; 10 bases are shared with TRBD1. Looked up from germline, CDR1 is SGHRS and CDR2 is YFSETQ. This CDR3 contains 15 residues. Germline trimming cut 3 bases from V and 11 bases from J; bases unmatched to any gene: 14. CDR3 bases: TGCGCCAGCAGCTCGACCGGGACAGGGGACGTAGAAAAGTACTTC. As protein: CASSSTGTGDVEKYF.

As to this clonotype: At one boundary the junction diverges from the germline segment, which might be a read error. This sequence joins TRBV4-1 and TRBJ2-6, with 9 bases fitting TRBD1. The CDR3 totals 16 residues. Germline CDR1 MGHRA, CDR2 YSYEKL. The CDR3 loop is CASSPGTGRGANVLTF. The DNA for the CDR3 is TGTGCCAGCAGCCCAGGGACAGGGCGCGGGGCCAACGTCCTGACTTTC.

This clonotype was seen repeatedly, ten times or more. The chain is built from TRBV19 and TRBJ2-7; no clear D gene. This CDR3 spans 10 amino acids. V lost 9 bases and J 10 bases, leaving 13 bases between the germline ends. Germline lookup yields CDR1 LNHDA and CDR2 SQIVND (reference sequence). The CDR3 DNA is TGTGCCAGCAGTGCGATTGAACAGTACTTC. As protein: CASSAIEQYF.

This clonotype was counted many times. The chain joins TRBV7-3 to TRBJ2-5, with D possibly called TRBD1 or TRBD2 (5 bases each). Germline CDR1 and CDR2: SGHTA and FQGTGA. Trimming removed 3 bases at V and 1 base at J, with 6 bases between. This CDR3 has 13 residues. CDR3: CASSLGPQETQYF. The CDR3 nucleotides read TGTGCCAGCAGCTTGGGACCCCAAGAGACCCAGTACTTC.

This clonotype showed up many times. The J gene is TRBJ2-1, the V gene TRBV27, with a tentative D call TRBD2 (6 bases). Trimming removed 5 bases at V and 0 bases at J, with 20 bases between. The V gene's germline CDR1 is MNHEY and CDR2 SMNVEV (reference sequence). The CDR3 totals 18 residues. Here the CDR3 reads CASSAASSDGSSYNEQFF. CDR3 nucleotides: TGTGCCAGCAGTGCAGCATCCTCGGACGGGAGCTCCTACAATGAGCAGTTCTTC.

The V and J genes are TRBV4-1 and TRBJ1-5; D gene ambiguous. Germline CDR1 and CDR2: MGHRA and YSYEKL. The germline V and J ends were trimmed by 1 base and 4 bases, with 5 bases remaining between them. The CDR3 is 13 residues long. CDR3 in DNA: TGCGCCAGCAGCCAAGCTCGGAATCAGCCCCAGCATTTT. Protein sequence: CASSQARNQPQHF.

This clonotype was counted ten times or more. The chain uses TRBV2 and TRBJ2-6, with no clear D. Germline-derived CDR1 and CDR2 are SNHLY and FYNNEI. Deletions cut 6 bases from V and 2 bases from J, with 8 bases between. CDR3 length: 14 residues. CDR3: CASRAPPGANVLTF. CDR3 bases: TGTGCCAGCAGAGCCCCACCTGGGGCCAACGTCCTGACTTTC.

Many counts were recorded for this clonotype. This chain uses TRBV28 with TRBJ2-7; TRBD2 agrees at 10 bases. CDR1 and CDR2 from the germline V gene are MDHEN and SYDVKM. With V trimmed by 7 bases and J by 6 bases, 9 bases remained unmatched. The CDR3 is 14 amino acids. The DNA of the CDR3 is TGTGCCAGCACCCCGGCAGCGGGAGGGTTCGAGCAGTACTTC. Translated, it gives CASTPAAGGFEQYF.

The rearrangement links TRBV5-1 to TRBJ2-5; TRBD2 matches at 7 bases. V was clipped by 3 bases and J by 4 bases; unmatched bases: 9. CDR1 is SGHRS, CDR2 YFSETQ, per germline. The CDR3 has 15 amino acids. Here the CDR3 DNA reads TGCGCCAGCAGCTCAGCTGTTGGGGAGGGAGAGACCCAGTACTTC. It codes for CASSSAVGEGETQYF. The full variable domain, rest sourced from reference TRBV5-1 and TRBJ2-5, is KAGVTQTPRYLIKTRGQQVTLSCSPISGHRSVSWYQQTPGQGLQFLFEYFSETQRNKGNFPGRFSGRQFSNSRSEMNVSTLELGDSALYLCASSSAVGEGETQYFGPGTRLLVL.

This clonotype was seen many times. The V gene is TRBV28, the J gene TRBJ1-3, with 7 bases fitting TRBD1. CDR3 length: 14 amino acids. The germline gives CDR1 MDHEN, CDR2 SYDVKM. Trimming at V came to 6 bases and at J to 1 base, leaving 3 bases not matched to a gene. The CDR3 nucleotides are TGTGCCAGCAGCACAGGGGTTTCTGGAAACACCATATATTTT. This encodes CASSTGVSGNTIYF.

The V gene is TRBV19, the J gene TRBJ1-5; 9 bases fit TRBD1. Trimming at V came to 5 bases and at J to 1 base, leaving 9 bases not matched to a gene. The CDR3 is 17 residues long. Germline V lookup: CDR1 LNHDA, CDR2 SQIVND (reference sequence). The CDR3 spells CASSAGQGIPSNQPQHF. CDR3 nucleotides: TGTGCCAGTAGTGCCGGACAGGGGATACCCAGCAATCAGCCCCAGCATTTT.

The DNA of the CDR3 is TGTGCCAGCAGCTTAGTCTCCGAGACCCAGTACTTC. Translating it yields CASSLVSETQYF. This chain links TRBV7-6 with TRBJ2-5; D remains ambiguous. V was shortened by 1 base and J by 5 bases, with 5 bases between the two germline ends. Germline CDR1 is SGHVS and CDR2 is FNYEAQ. This CDR3 contains 12 residues. Based on the CDR3 plus reference TRBV7-6 and TRBJ2-5, the full variable domain is GAGVSQSPRYKVTKRGQDVALRCDPISGHVSLYWYRQALGQGPEFLTYFNYEAQQDKSGLPNDRFSAERPEGSISTLTIQRTEQRDSAMYRCASSLVSETQYFGPGTRLLVL.

This clonotype was counted a few times. The chain employs TRBV11-2 and TRBJ2-7; TRBD2 agrees at 14 bases. Germline loops: CDR1 SGHAT, CDR2 FQNNGV. The trim removed 2 bases at V and 2 bases at J, leaving 2 bases unmatched. This CDR3 has 16 amino acids. CDR3 loop: CASSLRLAGGPYEQYF. CDR3 in DNA: TGTGCCAGCAGCTTAAGACTAGCGGGGGGGCCCTACGAGCAGTACTTC.

There are many counts of this clonotype. The chain combines TRBV5-1 with TRBJ2-5, with D perhaps matching TRBD1 (5 bases). V lost 0 bases and J lost 2, with 11 bases in between. The CDR3 is made up of 15 amino acids. CDR1 is SGHRS and CDR2 is YFSETQ in the germline V gene. The CDR3 protein is CASSLEGVGQETQYF. CDR3 DNA: TGCGCCAGCAGCTTGGAAGGGGTGGGACAAGAGACCCAGTACTTC.

Ten or more counts support this clonotype. The chain combines TRBV7-2 with TRBJ2-5, with D tentatively TRBD2 (7 bases). From germline, CDR1 is SGHTA and CDR2 FQGNSA. V was shortened by 5 bases and J by 1 base, with 14 bases between the two germline ends. The CDR3 sequence is 15 residues long. The CDR3 nucleotides are TGTGCCAGCAGCAAAGGGGGGGTTGTCCAAGAGACCCAGTACTTC. This codes for CASSKGGVVQETQYF.

The rearrangement joins TRBV14 to TRBJ1-1; D unresolved. V dropped 4 bases and J dropped 6 bases, with 12 bases sitting between them. The CDR3 is made up of 13 amino acids. Germline V gene sequence: CDR1 SGHDN, CDR2 FVKESK. The CDR3 bases are TGTGCCAGCAGCCTCATAGGGTACGCTGAAGCTTTCTTT. It codes for CASSLIGYAEAFF.

This clonotype turned up a few times. This sequence joins TRBV25-1 and TRBJ2-2, with unresolved D. V lost 3 bases and J 4 bases, leaving 12 bases between the germline ends. The germline V gene has CDR1 MGHDK and CDR2 SYGVNS. The CDR3 is made up of 15 amino acids. The CDR3 reads CASSDPGFFTGELFF. CDR3 DNA sequence: TGTGCCAGCAGTGACCCTGGGTTTTTCACCGGGGAGCTGTTTTTT. The complete variable domain, with remaining parts taken from reference TRBV25-1 and TRBJ2-2, reads EADIYQTPRYLVIGTGKKITLECSQTMGHDKMYWYQQDPGMELHLIHYSYGVNSTEKGDLSSESTVSRIRTEHFPLTLESARPSHTSQYLCASSDPGFFTGELFFGEGSRLTVL.

This clonotype was observed at least ten times. The chain has TRBV18 and TRBJ2-7; no clear D gene. The V and J ends lost 4 bases and 3 bases respectively, with 10 bases between them. This CDR3 spans 13 amino acids. Germline CDR1 reads KGHSH; CDR2 reads LQKENI. The CDR3 sequence is CASSQGSLYEQYF. The CDR3 DNA follows: TGTGCCAGCTCACAGGGTTCTCTCTACGAGCAGTACTTC.

The chain carries TRBV28 and TRBJ1-2, with no clear D. Trimming took off 5 bases at V and 4 bases at J, with 17 bases between the two ends. The CDR3 has 15 residues. Per the germline V gene, CDR1 is MDHEN and CDR2 is SYDVKM. The CDR3, as DNA: TGTGCCAGCAGTGCCCCCGCGACGGCCTCCTATGGCTACACCTTC. Translation gives CASSAPATASYGYTF.

Many counts were recorded for this clonotype. This chain links TRBV3-1 with TRBJ2-1; possibly TRBD2 for D (6 bases). Germline CDR1 and CDR2: LGHDT and YNNKEL (reference sequence). CDR3 length equals 14 residues. Trimming removed 2 bases at V and 2 bases at J, with 7 bases between. CDR3 in amino acids: CASSQRGTYNEQFF. CDR3 nucleotide sequence: TGTGCCAGCAGCCAACGGGGGACCTACAATGAGCAGTTCTTC.